One T cell receptor beta chain is described in this entry. The repertoire was sequenced with immunoSEQ multiplex PCR; TCRdb's copy has only in-frame clones and lacks some. The sample records around 95,000 clones, approximately 90% being singletons. V shed 5 bases, J shed 0 bases, and the junction held 8 bases outside the gene matches. The CDR3 is 18 amino acids. Germline V gives CDR1 KGHDR, CDR2 SFDVKD. The sample belongs to a study of blood T cell repertoires in COVID-19. The rearrangement joins TRBV24-1 to TRBJ2-6; 8 nucleotides agree with TRBD2. This TCR was sampled from a man aged 45-65 years with active COVID-19. The sequenced material came from peripheral blood. The CDR3 bases are TGTGCCACCAGTGCCTCTAGCGGGTCCTTCTCTGGGGCCAACGTCCTGACTTTC. Its translation: CATSASSGSFSGANVLTF.